This TCR beta chain is from a study of blood T cell repertoires in COVID-19 (dated by TCRdb to about 2020). Background on the whole study: Samples covering the acute and convalescent phases of COVID-19 were provided by collaborators in the United States, Italy and Spain. The material from the prospective study consisted of cDNA or gDNA derived from T cells, B-cell-depleted T cells, or PBMCs. The dataset comprised deeply sampled blood TCRbeta repertoires from subjects exposed to, actively infected with, or recovered from COVID-19. The repertoires were released in a freely available public database meant as a resource for research on the immune response to SARS-CoV-2. The samples were drawn from the first 160 participants of the ongoing ImmuneRACE study and from 1,254 subjects provided by 6 global collaborators. Sample metadata almost always included a de-identified subject ID, COVID-19 status, age in years and sex. Where HLA class I and class II types were available, the types were taken from metadata supplied by the sample provider, not from assay-based typing. Here is what the overall study found, with its caveats: The amount of clinical and demographic metadata varied by source and participant and was provided uncurated.

The immunoSEQ Assay, a bias-controlled multiplex PCR, was used to amplify TCRbeta CDR3 regions from genomic DNA. The published analysis was carried out like this. The number of nucleated cells in each sample was estimated by amplification of reference gene primers within the assay. To quantify the absolute abundance of each unique TCRbeta CDR3 rearrangement, sequence reads were collapsed and filtered. For each sample, productive Simpson clonality was calculated by taking the square root of Simpson's diversity index across productive rearrangements. Sourced from immuneACCESS, this table was stored by TCRdb with only in-frame sequences that have V and J called. A share of the clones is absent; for the studies checked, an unresolved V gene accounts for under half, and the remainder has no known explanation. V and J calls and clone size follow that table, whereas D and trimming were derived from the DNA. For this sample the table gives about 30,000 clones, of which approximately 86% were detected only once. 60% to 80% of the sample is held by the ten biggest clonotypes.

This clone was recorded a few times. There is no known antigen for this receptor. Base qualities are not provided; no much larger clone lies one nucleotide away. CDR1 and CDR2, looked up from the germline V gene, are SGHVS and FQNEAQ. CDR3 length: 16 amino acids, cysteine to phenylalanine. The sequence is cut down to CDR3 DNA, 48 bases in frame from base 1. Here V drops 2 bases and J drops 4 bases, and the junction holds 9 bases not matched to any gene. Collaborating institutions collected whole blood in K2EDTA tubes following their own protocols. For TCRbeta analysis, collaborators shipped samples in one of three forms: frozen whole blood, isolated PBMCs, or DNA extracted from either of those sample types.

The clonotype comes from a man aged 65-85 years with acute or convalescent COVID-19. The sequenced sample consisted of peripheral blood. Rearrangement joined TRBV7-8 to TRBJ2-3, and TRBD1 aligns with 7 junction nucleotides. The CDR3 region has the sequence CASSLIGDRIPDTQYF. In nucleotide form, the sequence is TGTGCCAGCAGCTTAATTGGGGACAGAATCCCAGATACGCAGTATTTT. With the rest looked up from the reference TRBV7-8 and TRBJ2-3 genes rather than sequenced, the full variable domain is GAGVSQSPRYKVAKRGQDVALRCDPISGHVSLFWYQQALGQGPEFLTYFQNEAQLDKSGLPSDRFFAERPEGSVSTLKIQRTQQEDSAVYLCASSLIGDRIPDTQYFGPGTRLTVL.